Listed below are T cell receptor beta chains from one sample, sequenced in a study of graft-versus-host responses after intestinal transplantation. Sequenced by immunoSEQ multiplex PCR; TCRdb stores in-frame clones only, minus some. The table lists about 100,000 clones, approximately 84% of them singletons. Their target antigens are unknown. The specimen was unstimulated CD4+ T cells sorted from spleen or lymph node cells, collected before transplant. These receptors all come from a human donor who was the organ donor for an intestinal transplant. Both conserved end residues are part of each CDR3.

V gene,CDR3 protein
TRBV19,CASSINRYNEQFF
TRBV7-9,CASSLEMGGYGYTF
TRBV15,CATSREGPLYEQYF
TRBV21-1,CASSRIGNSPLHF
TRBV28,CASSLLKAYEQYF
TRBV5-4,CASSYPGTYEQYF
TRBV6-1,CASSDLARGGSDTQYF
TRBV28,CAIRPGDRAYEQYF
TRBV30,CAWSWGRAEGTQYF
TRBV25-1,CASRPEDRYTGELFF
TRBV10-1,CASSERPDRVVYF
TRBV7-9,CASSSRQINSPLHF
TRBV4-2,CASSQGYLNTDTQYF
TRBV5-1,CASSSQAAQETQYF
TRBV5-4,CASSLGDRDNYGYTF
TRBV14,CASSQDPSREQYF
TRBV30,CAWSVRGTGGQSPLHF
TRBV11-2,CASNKPGRDTGELFF
TRBV7-2,CASSLDNGYEQYF
TRBV7-9,CASRNGETQYF
TRBV10-3,CAISESDRGSGGYTF
TRBV5-1,CESRASGGNHNEQFF
TRBV5-1,CASSFGGREETQYF
TRBV19,CASSGGQGASQPQHF
TRBV11-2,CASSLLAGLRNEQFF
TRBV6-4,CASSRLAGDNNEQFF
TRBV5-1,CASRLTGGGEKLFF
TRBV2,CARGVGVAYEQYF
TRBV4-1,CASSLTAGTNTDTQYF
TRBV5-6,CASSTAGELFF
TRBV5-6,CASSPEAGSSLYGYTF
TRBV28,CASRNGGMGQPQHF
TRBV4-1,CASSRPEDTQYF
TRBV19,CASSPGTGLVSPLHF
TRBV2,CATPGGPSYNEQFF
TRBV2,CASRDLGETQYF
TRBV2,CASSEEGSRYGYTF
TRBV6-1,CASSEGGGYTF
TRBV9,CASSHRPGQINSPLHF
TRBV4-2,CASSPWGGQNTEAFF
TRBV11-2,CASSSPWGTGELFF
TRBV29-1,CSVERDRGNEQYF
TRBV4-1,CASSQRTVFYEQYF
TRBV6-6,CASSYETDYGYTF
TRBV6-6,CASRQGLYYEQYF
TRBV5-1,CASSSSGAPIYEQYF
TRBV19,CASSGTGGYEQYF
TRBV6-6,CASRWTDEKLFF
TRBV5-1,CASSPGLNIQYF
TRBV7-2,CASSFWGANNSPLHF
TRBV5-1,CASSPKQGKGANYGYTF
TRBV5-1,CASRPGGQLINTGELFF
TRBV5-1,CASSLAGTGFNTEAFF
TRBV5-4,CASSLGHSDTQYF
TRBV6-5,CASSRIRGEEKLFF
TRBV19,CASGYRGETQYF
TRBV10-2,CASSDWQGTGQPQHF
TRBV19,CASSVQGSVEKLFF
TRBV14,CASSPPDSRYGYTF
TRBV5-1,CASSLSTGTNEKLFF